Described below is a single T cell receptor (beta chain) sequence and its context. The data derive from a study of cytomegalovirus exposure and HLA in healthy donors. Primers included in the PCR were 60 Vbeta and 13 Jbeta primers. Libraries were prepared by immunoSEQ multiplex PCR; TCRdb keeps only in-frame clonotypes and omits some of them. Of around 150,000 clones detected, around 68% appear once; the ten largest clones hold approximately 1.5%. Germline CDR1 LGHNT, CDR2 FRNRAP. The length of the CDR3 is 21 residues. V lost 0 bases, J lost 1 base, and 20 bases stayed unmatched. V usage is TRBV12-5 and J usage is TRBJ1-1; 7 bases line up with TRBD1. The sequence was obtained from a man aged 50 to 59 in good health and CMV-seronegative. The sample consisted of PBMCs. CDR3 sequence reads: CASGLVPLGQVGGKENTEAFF. In DNA, the CDR3 is TGTGCTAGTGGTTTGGTACCCCTCGGACAGGTAGGTGGAAAAGAGAACACTGAAGCTTTCTTT.